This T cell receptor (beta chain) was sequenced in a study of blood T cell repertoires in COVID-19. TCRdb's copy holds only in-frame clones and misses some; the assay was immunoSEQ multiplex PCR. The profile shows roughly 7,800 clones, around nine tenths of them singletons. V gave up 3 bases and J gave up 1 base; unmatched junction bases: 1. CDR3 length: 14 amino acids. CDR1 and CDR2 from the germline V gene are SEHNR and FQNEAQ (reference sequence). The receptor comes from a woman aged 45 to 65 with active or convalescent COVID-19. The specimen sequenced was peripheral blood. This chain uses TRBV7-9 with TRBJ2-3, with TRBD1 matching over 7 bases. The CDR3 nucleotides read TGTGCCAGCAGCTTTACAGGGGGCACAGATACGCAGTATTTT. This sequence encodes CASSFTGGTDTQYF.